The rows below give T cell receptor beta chains drawn from one sample of a study of T cells after posttransplantation cyclophosphamide. Data came from immunoSEQ multiplex PCR; TCRdb stores just in-frame clones and leaves some out. The sample consists of about 24,000 clones, roughly 88% of them appearing once. Sequenced sample: PBMCs. Receptor source: a woman aged 60 to 75 with a blood cancer, CMV-positive, and with a related stem cell donor. Both conserved end residues are part of each CDR3. Each record gives: J gene, V gene, D gene, clone size, CDR3 DNA, CDR3 protein. The D gene is left open where the match is weak. A clone size is listed for some rows: how often the clone was seen (once, few, many), or a class if it is expanded.

>TRBJ2-1|TRBV2|TRBD2|NA
TGTGCCAGTCTAGGGACTAGCAACGGGGCCAATGAGCAGTTCTTC
CASLGTSNGANEQFF
>TRBJ1-5|TRBV2|NA|NA
TGTGCCAGAACCGGGGTCAATCAGCCCCAGCATTTT
CARTGVNQPQHF
>TRBJ2-7|TRBV15|NA|NA
TGTGCCACCAGGGCCGGGTCCTCCTACGAGCAGTACTTC
CATRAGSSYEQYF
>TRBJ2-7|TRBV6-6|NA|few
TGTGCCAGCAGTGCGAGGGCCGACGGGTTCTACGAGCAGTACTTC
CASSARADGFYEQYF
>TRBJ1-2|TRBV5-6|NA|NA
TGTGCCAGCAGCTCAGGGTATGGCTACACCTTC
CASSSGYGYTF
>TRBJ2-1|TRBV7-6|NA|NA
TGTGCCAGCAGCTCCGGACTACCCAATGAGCAGTTCTTC
CASSSGLPNEQFF
>TRBJ2-1|TRBV10-2|TRBD1|NA
TGCGCCAGCAGTGACGGGACAGGGCAGTTCTTC
CASSDGTGQFF
>TRBJ2-1|TRBV5-8|NA|NA
TGTGCCAGCAGCTTCGGGCGGGCGTCCTACAATGAGCAGTTCTTC
CASSFGRASYNEQFF
>TRBJ1-5|TRBV6-1|NA|NA
TGTGCCAGCAGTAGGGCCGGGGGGGCAGATCAGCCCCAGCATTTT
CASSRAGGADQPQHF
>TRBJ2-1|TRBV6-5|TRBD2|once
TGTGCCAGCAGTTACAGGCTAGCGGGTGTTAATGAGCAGTTCTTC
CASSYRLAGVNEQFF
>TRBJ1-1|TRBV21-1|NA|NA
TGTGCCAGCAGCAAACAGGGGCTAACTGAAGCTTTCTTT
CASSKQGLTEAFF
>TRBJ1-2|TRBV18|NA|NA
TGTGCCAGCTCACCGGTACAGGGCGTCCCTAACTATGGCTACACCTTC
CASSPVQGVPNYGYTF
>TRBJ1-4|TRBV2|NA|NA
TGTGCCAGCAGTCAGCCCCTATTCGGGGAAAAACTGTTTTTT
CASSQPLFGEKLFF
>TRBJ1-2|TRBV6-6|TRBD1|NA
TGTGCCAGCAGCCTAACAGGGGACGGCCTTGGCTACACCTTC
CASSLTGDGLGYTF
>TRBJ1-5|TRBV7-9|TRBD1|NA
TGTGCCAGCAGCTTAATCTGGCACAGGGGTATGAGCAATCAGCCCCAGCATTTT
CASSLIWHRGMSNQPQHF
>TRBJ2-1|TRBV15|NA|NA
TGTGCCACCAGCAGAGATGCCGGGAGCGATGAGCAGTTCTTC
CATSRDAGSDEQFF
>TRBJ1-1|TRBV7-3|NA|NA
TGTGCCAGCGGGATGGGAGGGTACACTGAAGCTTTCTTT
CASGMGGYTEAFF
>TRBJ2-2|TRBV7-2|TRBD2|NA
TGTGCCAGCAGCTTAGGCGGGACTAGCGGCCTCACCGGGGAGCTGTTTTTT
CASSLGGTSGLTGELFF
>TRBJ1-4|TRBV19|TRBD1|NA
TGTGCCAGTAGTATGCAGGGGGGCGTTGAAAAACTGTTTTTT
CASSMQGGVEKLFF
>TRBJ1-4|TRBV2|NA|once
TGTGCCAGCAGGGGGGACATTAATAATGAAAAACTGTTTTTT
CASRGDINNEKLFF
>TRBJ2-7|TRBV5-8|NA|NA
TGTGCCAGCAGCTTGGGTGCCGGGCGACGGGGCGAGCAGTACTTC
CASSLGAGRRGEQYF
>TRBJ2-1|TRBV6-5|TRBD2|NA
TGTGCCAGCGGTAGCGGGACCTCCTACAATGAGCAGTTCTTC
CASGSGTSYNEQFF
>TRBJ1-5|TRBV5-1|NA|NA
TGCGCCAGCAGCTTGGACGGGGTAGGGCAGCCCCAGCATTTT
CASSLDGVGQPQHF
>TRBJ2-7|TRBV6-7|TRBD2|NA
TGTGCCAGCACCCGGACTAGCGGGAGCGAGAGCTCCTACGAGCAGTACTTC
CASTRTSGSESSYEQYF
>TRBJ1-5|TRBV10-3|TRBD1|few
TGTGCCACCGGGGGACAGGGAGATCAGCCCCAGCATTTT
CATGGQGDQPQHF
>TRBJ1-5|TRBV9|NA|NA
TGTGCCAGCAGCCAAGGACACGACAATCAGCCCCAGCATTTT
CASSQGHDNQPQHF
>TRBJ2-2|TRBV10-2|NA|few
TGCGCCAGCAAGAAGGACACGAACACCGGGGAGCTGTTTTTT
CASKKDTNTGELFF